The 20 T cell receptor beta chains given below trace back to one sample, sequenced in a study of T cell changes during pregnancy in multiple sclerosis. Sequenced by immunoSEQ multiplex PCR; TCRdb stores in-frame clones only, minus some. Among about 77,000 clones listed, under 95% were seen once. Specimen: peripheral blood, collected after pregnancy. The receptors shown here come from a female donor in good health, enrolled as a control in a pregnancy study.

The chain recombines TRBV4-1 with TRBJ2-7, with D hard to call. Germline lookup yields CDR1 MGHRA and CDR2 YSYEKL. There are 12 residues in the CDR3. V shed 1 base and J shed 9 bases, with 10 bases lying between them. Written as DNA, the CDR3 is TGCGCCAGCAGCCAAGGGTTTACGGGGCAGTACTTC. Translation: CASSQGFTGQYF.

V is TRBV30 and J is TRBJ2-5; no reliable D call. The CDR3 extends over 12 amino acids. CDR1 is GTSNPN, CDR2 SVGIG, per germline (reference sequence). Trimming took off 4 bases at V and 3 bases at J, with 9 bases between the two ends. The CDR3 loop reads CAWNSLEETQYF. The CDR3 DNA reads TGTGCCTGGAACTCGCTAGAAGAGACCCAGTACTTC.

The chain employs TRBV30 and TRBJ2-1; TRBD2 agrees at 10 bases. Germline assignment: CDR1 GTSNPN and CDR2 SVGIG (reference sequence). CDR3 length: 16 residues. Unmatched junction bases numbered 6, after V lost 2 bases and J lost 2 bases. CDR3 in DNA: TGTGCCTGGAGTCCTCTTAGCGGGAGGCCCTACAATGAGCAGTTCTTC. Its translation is CAWSPLSGRPYNEQFF.

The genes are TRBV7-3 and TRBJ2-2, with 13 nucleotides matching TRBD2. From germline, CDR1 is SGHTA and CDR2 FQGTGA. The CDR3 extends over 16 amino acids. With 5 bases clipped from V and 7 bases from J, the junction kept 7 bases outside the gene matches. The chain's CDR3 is CASSPRLAGGHGELFF. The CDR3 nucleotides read TGTGCCAGCAGCCCCAGACTAGCGGGGGGCCACGGGGAGCTGTTTTTT.

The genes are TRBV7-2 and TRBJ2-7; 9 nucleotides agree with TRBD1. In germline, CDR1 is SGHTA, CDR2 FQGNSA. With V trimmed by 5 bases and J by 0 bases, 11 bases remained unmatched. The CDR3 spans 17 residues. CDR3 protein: CASSARTGDGISYEQYF. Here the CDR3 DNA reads TGTGCCAGCAGCGCTAGGACAGGGGACGGGATCTCCTACGAGCAGTACTTC.

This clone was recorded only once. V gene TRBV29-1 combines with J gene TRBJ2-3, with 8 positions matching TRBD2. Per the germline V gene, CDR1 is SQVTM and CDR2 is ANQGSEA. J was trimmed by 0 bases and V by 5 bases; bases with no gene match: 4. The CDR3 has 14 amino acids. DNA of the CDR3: TGCAGCGTTTTAGCGGGAAGAAGCACAGATACGCAGTATTTT. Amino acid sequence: CSVLAGRSTDTQYF.

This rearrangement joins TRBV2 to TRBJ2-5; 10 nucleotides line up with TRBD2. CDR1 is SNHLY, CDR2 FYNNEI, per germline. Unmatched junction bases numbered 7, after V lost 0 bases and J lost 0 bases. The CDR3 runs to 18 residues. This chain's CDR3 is CASSEAWLAGAYQETQYF. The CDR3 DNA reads TGTGCCAGCAGTGAAGCGTGGCTAGCGGGGGCCTACCAAGAGACCCAGTACTTC.

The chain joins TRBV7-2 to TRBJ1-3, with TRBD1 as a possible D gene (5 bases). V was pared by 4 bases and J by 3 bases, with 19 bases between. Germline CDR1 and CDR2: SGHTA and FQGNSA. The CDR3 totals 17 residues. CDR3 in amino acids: CASSSYGGAAGGNTIYF. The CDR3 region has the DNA TGTGCCAGCAGCTCCTACGGAGGGGCCGCAGGTGGAAACACCATATATTTT.

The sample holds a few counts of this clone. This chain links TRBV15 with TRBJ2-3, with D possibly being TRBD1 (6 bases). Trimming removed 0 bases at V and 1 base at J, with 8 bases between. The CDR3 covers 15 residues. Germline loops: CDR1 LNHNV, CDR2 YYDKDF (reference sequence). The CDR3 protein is CATSRDYRGTDTQYF. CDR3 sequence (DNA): TGTGCCACCAGCAGAGATTACAGGGGCACAGATACGCAGTATTTT. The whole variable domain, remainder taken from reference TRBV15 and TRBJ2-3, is DAMVIQNPRYQVTQFGKPVTLSCSQTLNHNVMYWYQQKSSQAPKLLFHYYDKDFNNEADTPDNFQSRRPNTSFCFLDIRSPGLGDTAMYLCATSRDYRGTDTQYFGPGTRLTVL.

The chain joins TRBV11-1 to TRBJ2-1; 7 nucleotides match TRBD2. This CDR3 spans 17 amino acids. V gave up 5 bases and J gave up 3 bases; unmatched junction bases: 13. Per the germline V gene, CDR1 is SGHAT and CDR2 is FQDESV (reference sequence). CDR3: CASSPRSWEGLYNEQFF. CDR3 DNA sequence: TGTGCCAGCAGCCCACGTTCGTGGGAGGGCCTCTACAATGAGCAGTTCTTC.

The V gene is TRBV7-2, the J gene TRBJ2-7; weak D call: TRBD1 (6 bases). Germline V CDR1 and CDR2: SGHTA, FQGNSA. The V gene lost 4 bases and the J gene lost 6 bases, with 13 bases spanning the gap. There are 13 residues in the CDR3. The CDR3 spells CASSSTGSSEQYF. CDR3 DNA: TGTGCCAGCAGCTCTACAGGGAGCAGCGAGCAGTACTTC.

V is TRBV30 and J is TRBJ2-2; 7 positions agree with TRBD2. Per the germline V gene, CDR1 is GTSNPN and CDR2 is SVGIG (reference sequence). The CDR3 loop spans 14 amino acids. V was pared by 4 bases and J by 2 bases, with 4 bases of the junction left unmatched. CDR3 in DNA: TGTGCCTGGAAAGGACTAGTTAACACCGGGGAGCTGTTTTTT. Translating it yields CAWKGLVNTGELFF.

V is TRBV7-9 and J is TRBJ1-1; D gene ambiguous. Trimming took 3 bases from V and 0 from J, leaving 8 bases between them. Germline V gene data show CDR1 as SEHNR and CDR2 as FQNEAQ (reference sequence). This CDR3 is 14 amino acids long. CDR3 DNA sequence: TGTGCCAGCAGCTTGTGGGCGTTGAACACTGAAGCTTTCTTT. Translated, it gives CASSLWALNTEAFF. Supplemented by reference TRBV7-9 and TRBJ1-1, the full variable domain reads DTGVSQNPRHKITKRGQNVTFRCDPISEHNRLYWYRQTLGQGPEFLTYFQNEAQLEKSRLLSDRFSAERPKGSFSTLEIQRTEQGDSAMYLCASSLWALNTEAFFGQGTRLTVV.

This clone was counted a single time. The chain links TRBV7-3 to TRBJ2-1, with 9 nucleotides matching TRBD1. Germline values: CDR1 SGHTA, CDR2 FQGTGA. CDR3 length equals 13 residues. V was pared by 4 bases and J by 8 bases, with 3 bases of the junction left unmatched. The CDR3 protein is CASSSGTGYEQFF. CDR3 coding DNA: TGTGCCAGCAGCTCAGGGACAGGGTATGAGCAGTTCTTC.

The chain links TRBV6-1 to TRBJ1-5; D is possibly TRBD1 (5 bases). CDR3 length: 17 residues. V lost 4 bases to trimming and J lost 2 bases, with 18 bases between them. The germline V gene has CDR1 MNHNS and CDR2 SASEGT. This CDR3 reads CASSASGGAVRNQPQHF. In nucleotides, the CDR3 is TGTGCCAGCAGTGCTTCAGGTGGGGCAGTTCGCAATCAGCCCCAGCATTTT.

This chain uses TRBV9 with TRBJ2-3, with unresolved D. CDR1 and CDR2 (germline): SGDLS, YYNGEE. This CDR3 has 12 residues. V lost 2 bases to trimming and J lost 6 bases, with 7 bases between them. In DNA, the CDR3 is TGTGCCAGCAGCGTCGAAGCGGATACGCAGTATTTT. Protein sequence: CASSVEADTQYF. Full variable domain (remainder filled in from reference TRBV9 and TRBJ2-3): DSGVTQTPKHLITATGQRVTLRCSPRSGDLSVYWYQQSLDQGLQFLIQYYNGEERAKGNILERFSAQQFPDLHSELNLSSLELGDSALYFCASSVEADTQYFGPGTRLTVL.

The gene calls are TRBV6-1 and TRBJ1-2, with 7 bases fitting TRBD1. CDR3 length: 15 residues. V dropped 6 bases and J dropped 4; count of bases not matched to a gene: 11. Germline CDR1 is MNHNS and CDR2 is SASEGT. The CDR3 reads CASRLTGQSVYGYTF. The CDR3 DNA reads TGTGCCAGCAGGCTGACAGGGCAATCTGTCTATGGCTACACCTTC.

The DNA for the CDR3 is TGTGCCAGCAGCGAGACAGGACAGGGCGGGCCCACCGGGGAGCTGTTTTTT. Amino acid sequence: CASSETGQGGPTGELFF. V and J are TRBV7-9 and TRBJ2-2; 8 bases map to TRBD1. The V gene end was trimmed by 5 bases and the J gene end by 4 bases; junction bases not matched to a gene: 12. This CDR3 region has 17 residues. From germline, CDR1 is SEHNR and CDR2 FQNEAQ (reference sequence).

Here the CDR3 DNA reads TGTGCCAGCACTCCTGGGGTAGCGGGGGGTTGGATAGGGGATACGCAGTATTTT. This codes for CASTPGVAGGWIGDTQYF. The chain employs TRBV19 and TRBJ2-3; TRBD2 matches 10 bases. Germline V CDR1 and CDR2: LNHDA, SQIVND (reference sequence). The CDR3 spans 18 residues. V was clipped by 9 bases and J by 6 bases; unmatched bases: 21.

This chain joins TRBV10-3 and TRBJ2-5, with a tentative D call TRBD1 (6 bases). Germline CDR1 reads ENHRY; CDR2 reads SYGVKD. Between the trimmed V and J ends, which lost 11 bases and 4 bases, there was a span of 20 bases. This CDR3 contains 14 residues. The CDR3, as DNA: TGTGCCGTCCGGGACACGGTCCGCGCAGAGACCCAGTACTTC. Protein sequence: CAVRDTVRAETQYF.